This entry lists 15 T cell receptor beta chains sequenced from one sample in a study of response to subunit inactivated influenza vaccine. TCRdb reanalysed the RT-PCR reads using MiXCR and keeps one entry per CDR3 protein. This sample has over 150,000 distinct CDR3 sequences, with roughly a tenth found just once. Sequenced material: CD8+ T cells sorted from PBMCs, taken less than 30 months after vaccination. The receptor set was obtained from a man between 50 and 69 years old who received an inactivated influenza vaccine.

This CDR3 is CAWSGGLAGGYSYNEQFF. In DNA form, the CDR3 reads TGTGCCTGGAGTGGGGGACTAGCGGGAGGTTACTCCTACAATGAGCAGTTCTTC. The chain couples TRBV30 to TRBJ2-1; 15 positions match TRBD2. In germline, CDR1 is GTSNPN, CDR2 SVGIG (reference sequence). The CDR3 contains 18 residues. V shed 1 base and J 0 bases; nucleotides not matched to a gene: 4.

This clonotype was observed a few times. This sequence joins TRBV7-2 and TRBJ2-7, with no clear D. CDR3 size: 14 residues. Trimming shortened V by 1 base and J by 2 bases, and 9 bases separated the two germline ends. Germline assignment: CDR1 SGHTA and CDR2 FQGNSA. CDR3 in amino acids: CASSLGGNTYEQYF. The CDR3, as DNA: TGTGCCAGCAGCTTAGGTGGGAACACCTACGAGCAGTACTTC.

This clonotype was seen repeatedly, ten times or more. V usage is TRBV4-1 and J usage is TRBJ2-1; perhaps D is TRBD1 or TRBD2 (5 bases each). V was cut by 0 bases and J by 0 bases, with 12 bases left in between. The CDR3 has 17 residues. CDR1 MGHRA and CDR2 YSYEKL come from the germline V gene. Here the CDR3 DNA reads TGCGCCAGCAGCCAAGATTACGGGACGAGCTCCTACAATGAGCAGTTCTTC. Translating it yields CASSQDYGTSSYNEQFF.

This clonotype was found many times. This chain's CDR3 is CASSWDRGYEQYF. CDR3 coding DNA: TGTGCCAGCAGTTGGGACAGGGGCTACGAGCAGTACTTC. The V gene is TRBV2, the J gene TRBJ2-7, with 10 bases identical to TRBD1. The CDR3 covers 13 residues. Germline CDR1 reads SNHLY; CDR2 reads FYNNEI. The junction had 1 base not matched to a gene; V was cut back by 5 bases and J by 3 bases. The complete variable domain, with remaining parts taken from reference TRBV2 and TRBJ2-7, reads EPEVTQTPSHQVTQMGQEVILRCVPISNHLYFYWYRQILGQKVEFLVSFYNNEISEKSEIFDDQFSVERPDGSNFTLKIRSTKLEDSAMYFCASSWDRGYEQYFGPGTRLTVT.

In this sample, this clonotype turned up a few times. This sequence joins TRBV4-1 and TRBJ2-3, with unresolved D. V was trimmed by 5 bases and J by 0 bases, leaving 15 bases between them. Germline V lookup: CDR1 MGHRA, CDR2 YSYEKL. This CDR3 has 16 amino acids. CDR3 DNA sequence: TGCGCCAGCAGCTCGTATTTGCAACAAAGCACAGATACGCAGTATTTT. It is translated as CASSSYLQQSTDTQYF.

In this sample, this clonotype turned up many times. The gene calls are TRBV6-5 and TRBJ2-3, with a tentative D call TRBD1 (5 bases). Trimming left V 0 bases short and J 2 bases short, with 15 bases between. This CDR3 comprises 17 residues. Germline V gene lookup returns CDR1 MNHEY and CDR2 SVGAGI. This CDR3 is CASSYSPGSISTDTQYF. CDR3 in DNA: TGTGCCAGCAGTTACTCTCCAGGGTCAATATCCACAGATACGCAGTATTTT.

This clonotype was found a few times. The rearrangement links TRBV7-9 to TRBJ2-2; no definite D call. The germline V gene has CDR1 SEHNR and CDR2 FQNEAQ (reference sequence). The CDR3 covers 14 residues. Trimming shortened V by 1 base and J by 1 base, and 4 bases separated the two germline ends. The CDR3 region is CASSLVVNTGELFF. In DNA form, the CDR3 reads TGTGCCAGCAGCTTAGTCGTGAACACCGGGGAGCTGTTTTTT. Combining the CDR3 with reference TRBV7-9 and TRBJ2-2 gives the whole variable domain DTGVSQNPRHKITKRGQNVTFRCDPISEHNRLYWYRQTLGQGPEFLTYFQNEAQLEKSRLLSDRFSAERPKGSFSTLEIQRTEQGDSAMYLCASSLVVNTGELFFGEGSRLTVL.

In this sample, this clonotype turned up a few times. V gene TRBV27 combines with J gene TRBJ2-2; 11 bases are a match to TRBD2. Germline assignment: CDR1 MNHEY and CDR2 SMNVEV (reference sequence). The CDR3 has 16 amino acids. Trimming took 6 bases from V and 3 from J; bases not matched to a gene: 6. In DNA form, the CDR3 reads TGTGCCAGCAGACCCGGGACTAGCGGTCACACCGGGGAGCTGTTTTTT. It codes for CASRPGTSGHTGELFF.

This clonotype occurred a few times. The chain is built from TRBV12-3 or TRBV12-4 and TRBJ2-6, with D perhaps given as TRBD1 or TRBD2 (5 bases each). The ends were cut back, 8 bases at V and 0 bases at J, with 17 bases in the middle. The CDR3 loop spans 17 amino acids. The CDR3 region is CASQRLGDPSGANVLTF. The CDR3 coding sequence is TGTGCCAGCCAAAGATTGGGGGACCCCTCTGGGGCCAACGTCCTGACTTTC.

This clonotype was detected ten times or more. J is TRBJ2-1 and V is TRBV7-2; no firm D call. Between the trimmed V and J ends, which lost 0 bases and 4 bases, there was a span of 10 bases. CDR3 length: 15 amino acids. Germline-derived CDR1 and CDR2 are SGHTA and FQGNSA. CDR3 loop: CASSLASLDYNEQFF. CDR3 nucleotide sequence: TGTGCCAGCAGCTTAGCGTCGTTGGATTACAATGAGCAGTTCTTC.

This clonotype has just a few counts. This chain connects TRBV28 to TRBJ2-7, with 9 nucleotides matching TRBD1. J lost 5 bases, V lost 5 bases, and 4 bases had no gene match. From germline, CDR1 is MDHEN and CDR2 SYDVKM. This CDR3 region has 13 residues. Here the CDR3 reads CASSLGQGHEQYF. CDR3 bases: TGTGCCAGCAGTCTGGGACAGGGACACGAGCAGTACTTC. Combining the CDR3 with reference TRBV28 and TRBJ2-7 gives the whole variable domain DVKVTQSSRYLVKRTGEKVFLECVQDMDHENMFWYRQDPGLGLRLIYFSYDVKMKEKGDIPEGYSVSREKKERFSLILESASTNQTSMYLCASSLGQGHEQYFGPGTRLTVT.

This clonotype was seen a handful of times. The V call is TRBV3-1, the J call TRBJ2-2; 11 nucleotides align to TRBD1. After removal of 4 bases from V and 6 bases from J, the junction contained 1 base not matched to a gene. This CDR3 has 14 amino acids. Per the germline V gene, CDR1 is LGHDT and CDR2 is YNNKEL (reference sequence). The CDR3 region is CASSPDRGPGELFF. CDR3 coding DNA: TGTGCCAGCAGCCCGGACAGGGGGCCCGGGGAGCTGTTTTTT.

The chain employs TRBV28 and TRBJ1-1; 7 bases line up with TRBD1. V lost 5 bases and J lost 6; bases outside the gene matches: 12. CDR1 and CDR2 (germline): MDHEN, SYDVKM. The CDR3 covers 15 residues. The CDR3 DNA is TGTGCCAGCAGTCCGCGGGGCAGGGGGGGCCCTGAAGCTTTCTTT. It translates to CASSPRGRGGPEAFF.

This clonotype was detected only a few times. The chain links TRBV19 to TRBJ2-1, with D possibly being TRBD2 (6 bases). This CDR3 has 15 residues. Germline values: CDR1 LNHDA, CDR2 SQIVND (reference sequence). V gave up 2 bases and J gave up 7 bases, with 15 bases separating them. The DNA for the CDR3 is TGTGCCAGTAGTATAAACGGGAGACTTTTTAATGAGCAGTTCTTC. Translated, it gives CASSINGRLFNEQFF.

There are many counts of this clonotype. V is TRBV7-9 and J is TRBJ2-7; D is perhaps TRBD1 (6 bases). Germline V gene lookup returns CDR1 SEHNR and CDR2 FQNEAQ (reference sequence). The V and J ends lost 4 bases and 2 bases respectively, with 9 bases between them. This CDR3 has 13 residues. This CDR3 reads CASSSGQTYEQYF. The DNA for the CDR3 is TGTGCCAGCAGCTCTGGACAGACCTACGAGCAGTACTTC.